This TCR beta chain was sequenced for a study of CD8 T cells in ankylosing spondylitis. Quantitative 5'-RACE with molecular barcodes produced the TCR beta libraries. One entry per CDR3 protein results from TCRdb running MiXCR on the 5' RACE reads. Seen here are 250,000 to 400,000 distinct CDR3 sequences, approximately 10% observed once, and the top ten hold 8% to 9.5%. V was shortened by 1 base and J by 3 bases, with 7 bases between the two germline ends. Germline CDR1 and CDR2: SGHTA and FQGNSA. This CDR3 spans 14 amino acids. Findings and caveats of the study: There was a TCR beta motif, made of 7 to 9 highly homologous variants, that appeared characteristic of ankylosing spondylitis blood. In ankylosing spondylitis patients, matched synovial fluid reportedly showed significant enrichment of disease-linked clones.

This clonotype was seen repeatedly, ten times or more. The target antigen is unknown. This chain uses TRBV7-2 with TRBJ2-1, with no clear D. The TCR originated in a female donor with ankylosing spondylitis or in good health (not recorded which). The sample was blood, either unsorted or a sorted T cell fraction (not recorded which). The CDR3 DNA follows: TGTGCCAGCAGCTTAGGCGGTGACTACAATGAGCAGTTCTTC. Its protein is CASSLGGDYNEQFF.